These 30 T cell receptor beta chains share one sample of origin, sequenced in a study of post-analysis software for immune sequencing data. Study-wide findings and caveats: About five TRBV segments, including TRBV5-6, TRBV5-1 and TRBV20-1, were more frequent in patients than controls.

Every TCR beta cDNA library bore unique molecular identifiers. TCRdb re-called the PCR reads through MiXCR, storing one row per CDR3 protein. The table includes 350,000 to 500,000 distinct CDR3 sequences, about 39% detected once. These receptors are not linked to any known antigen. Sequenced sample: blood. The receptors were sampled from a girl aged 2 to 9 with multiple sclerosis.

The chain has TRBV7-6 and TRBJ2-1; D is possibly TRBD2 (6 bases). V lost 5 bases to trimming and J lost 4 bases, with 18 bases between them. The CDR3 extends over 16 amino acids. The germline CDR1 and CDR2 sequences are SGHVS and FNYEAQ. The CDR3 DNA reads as TGTGCCAGCAGCCCTCTTGGCGGGACTCTGTACAATGAGCAGTTCTTC. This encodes CASSPLGGTLYNEQFF. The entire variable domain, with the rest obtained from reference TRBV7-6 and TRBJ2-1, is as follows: GAGVSQSPRYKVTKRGQDVALRCDPISGHVSLYWYRQALGQGPEFLTYFNYEAQQDKSGLPNDRFSAERPEGSISTLTIQRTEQRDSAMYRCASSPLGGTLYNEQFFGPGTRLTVL.

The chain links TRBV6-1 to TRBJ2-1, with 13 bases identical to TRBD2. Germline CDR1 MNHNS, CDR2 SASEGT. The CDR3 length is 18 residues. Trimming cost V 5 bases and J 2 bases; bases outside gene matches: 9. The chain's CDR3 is CASSLGTSGILPYNEQFF. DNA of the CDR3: TGTGCCAGCAGTCTGGGGACTAGCGGGATCCTGCCCTACAATGAGCAGTTCTTC.

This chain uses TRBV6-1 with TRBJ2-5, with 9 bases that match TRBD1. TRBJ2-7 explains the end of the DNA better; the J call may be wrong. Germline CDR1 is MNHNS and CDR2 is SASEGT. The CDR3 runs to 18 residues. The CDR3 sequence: CASRGSGTGKPKGYEQYF. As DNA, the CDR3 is TGTGCCAGCAGAGGTTCCGGGACAGGGAAACCCAAGGGCTACGAGCAGTACTTC.

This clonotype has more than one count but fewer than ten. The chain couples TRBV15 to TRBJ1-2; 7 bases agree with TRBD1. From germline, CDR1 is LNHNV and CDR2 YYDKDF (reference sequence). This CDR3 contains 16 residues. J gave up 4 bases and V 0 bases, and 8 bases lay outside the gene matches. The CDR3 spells CATSRDIGDSLYGYTF. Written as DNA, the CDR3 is TGTGCCACCAGCAGAGATATTGGGGACAGCCTCTATGGCTACACCTTC. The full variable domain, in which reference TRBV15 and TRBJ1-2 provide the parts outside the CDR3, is DAMVIQNPRYQVTQFGKPVTLSCSQTLNHNVMYWYQQKSSQAPKLLFHYYDKDFNNEADTPDNFQSRRPNTSFCFLDIRSPGLGDTAMYLCATSRDIGDSLYGYTFGSGTRLTVV.

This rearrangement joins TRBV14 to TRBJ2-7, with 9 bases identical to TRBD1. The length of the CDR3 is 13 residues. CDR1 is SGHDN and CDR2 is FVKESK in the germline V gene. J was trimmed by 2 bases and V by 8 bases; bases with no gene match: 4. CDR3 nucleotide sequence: TGTGCCAGCTCGGACAGGGGAACCTACGAGCAGTACTTC. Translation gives CASSDRGTYEQYF.

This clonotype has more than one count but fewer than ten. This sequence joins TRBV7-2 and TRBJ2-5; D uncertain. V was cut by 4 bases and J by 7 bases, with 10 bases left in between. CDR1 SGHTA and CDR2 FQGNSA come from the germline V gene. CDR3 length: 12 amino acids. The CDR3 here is CASSSSAWTQYF. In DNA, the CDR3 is TGTGCCAGCAGCTCGAGCGCCTGGACCCAGTACTTC.

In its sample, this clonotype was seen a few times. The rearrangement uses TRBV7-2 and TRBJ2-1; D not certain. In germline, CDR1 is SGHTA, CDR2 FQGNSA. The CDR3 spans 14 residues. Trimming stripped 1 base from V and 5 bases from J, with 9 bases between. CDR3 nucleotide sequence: TGTGCCAGCAGCTTAGGGACGGCGAACAATGAGCAGTTCTTC. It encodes CASSLGTANNEQFF.

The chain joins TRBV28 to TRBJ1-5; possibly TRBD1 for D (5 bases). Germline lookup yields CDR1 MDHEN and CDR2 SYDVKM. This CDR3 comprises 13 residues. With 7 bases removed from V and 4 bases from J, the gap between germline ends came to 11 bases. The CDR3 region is CASTGPGNQPQHF. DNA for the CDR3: TGTGCCAGCACGGGGCCCGGGAATCAGCCCCAGCATTTT.

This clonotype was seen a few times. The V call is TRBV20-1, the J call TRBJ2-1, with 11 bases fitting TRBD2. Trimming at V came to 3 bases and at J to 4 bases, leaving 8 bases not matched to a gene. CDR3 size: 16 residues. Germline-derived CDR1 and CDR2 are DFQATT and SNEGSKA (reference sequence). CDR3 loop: CSARRKGLAEYNEQFF. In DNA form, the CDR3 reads TGCAGTGCTAGGCGAAAGGGACTAGCGGAATACAATGAGCAGTTCTTC.

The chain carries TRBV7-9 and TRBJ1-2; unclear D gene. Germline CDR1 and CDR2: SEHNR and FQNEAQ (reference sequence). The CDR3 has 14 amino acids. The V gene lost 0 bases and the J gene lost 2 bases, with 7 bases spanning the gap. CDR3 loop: CASSLAPQNYGYTF. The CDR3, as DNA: TGTGCCAGCAGCTTAGCCCCCCAAAACTATGGCTACACCTTC. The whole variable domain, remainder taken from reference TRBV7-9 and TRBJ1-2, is DTGVSQNPRHKITKRGQNVTFRCDPISEHNRLYWYRQTLGQGPEFLTYFQNEAQLEKSRLLSDRFSAERPKGSFSTLEIQRTEQGDSAMYLCASSLAPQNYGYTFGSGTRLTVV.

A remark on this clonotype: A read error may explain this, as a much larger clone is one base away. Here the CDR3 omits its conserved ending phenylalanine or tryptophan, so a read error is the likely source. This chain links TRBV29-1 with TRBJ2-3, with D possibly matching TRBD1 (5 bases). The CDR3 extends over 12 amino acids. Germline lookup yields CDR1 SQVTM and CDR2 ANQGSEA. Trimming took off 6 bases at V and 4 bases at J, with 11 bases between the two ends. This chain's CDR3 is CSVNPTADTQYV. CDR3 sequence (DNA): TGCAGCGTAAACCCGACAGCAGATACGCAGTATGTT.

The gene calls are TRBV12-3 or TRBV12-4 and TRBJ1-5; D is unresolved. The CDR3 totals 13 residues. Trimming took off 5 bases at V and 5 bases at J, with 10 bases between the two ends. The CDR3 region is CASSPYADQPQHF. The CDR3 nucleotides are TGTGCCAGCAGTCCCTACGCGGATCAGCCCCAGCATTTT.

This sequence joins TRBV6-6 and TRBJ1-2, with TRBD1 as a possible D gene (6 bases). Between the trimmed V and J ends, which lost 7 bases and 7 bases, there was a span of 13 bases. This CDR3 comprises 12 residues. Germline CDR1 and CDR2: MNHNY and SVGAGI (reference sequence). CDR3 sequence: CASTIGGSGYTF. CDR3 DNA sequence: TGTGCCAGCACCATAGGGGGGTCTGGCTACACCTTC.

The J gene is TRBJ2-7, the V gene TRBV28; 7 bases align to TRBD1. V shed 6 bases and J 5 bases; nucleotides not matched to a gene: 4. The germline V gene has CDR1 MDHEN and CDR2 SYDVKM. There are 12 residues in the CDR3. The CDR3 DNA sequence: TGTGCCAGCAGCGCTGACAGGGACGAGCAGTACTTC. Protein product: CASSADRDEQYF.

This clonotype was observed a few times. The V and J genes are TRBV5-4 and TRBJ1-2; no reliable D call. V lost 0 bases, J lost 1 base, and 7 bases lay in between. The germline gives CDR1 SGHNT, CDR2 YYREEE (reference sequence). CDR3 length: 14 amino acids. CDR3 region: CASSLDEFNYGYTF. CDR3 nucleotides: TGTGCCAGCAGCTTGGATGAATTTAACTATGGCTACACCTTC.

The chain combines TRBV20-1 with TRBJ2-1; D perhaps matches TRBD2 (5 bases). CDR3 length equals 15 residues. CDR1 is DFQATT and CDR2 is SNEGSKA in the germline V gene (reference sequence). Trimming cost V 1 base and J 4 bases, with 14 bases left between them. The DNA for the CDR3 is TGCAGTGCTAGAGGACGGACGTGGGAGTACAATGAGCAGTTCTTC. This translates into CSARGRTWEYNEQFF.

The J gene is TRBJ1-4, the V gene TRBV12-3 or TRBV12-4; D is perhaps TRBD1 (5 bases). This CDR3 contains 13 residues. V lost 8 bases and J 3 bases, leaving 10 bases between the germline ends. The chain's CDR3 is CASGGTANEKLFF. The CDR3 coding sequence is TGTGCCAGCGGGGGGACGGCTAATGAAAAACTGTTTTTT.

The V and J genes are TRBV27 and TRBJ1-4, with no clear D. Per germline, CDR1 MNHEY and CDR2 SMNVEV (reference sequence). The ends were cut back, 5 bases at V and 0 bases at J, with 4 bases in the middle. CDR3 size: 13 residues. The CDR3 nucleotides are TGTGCCAGCAGTACTGCAACTAATGAAAAACTGTTTTTT. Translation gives CASSTATNEKLFF.

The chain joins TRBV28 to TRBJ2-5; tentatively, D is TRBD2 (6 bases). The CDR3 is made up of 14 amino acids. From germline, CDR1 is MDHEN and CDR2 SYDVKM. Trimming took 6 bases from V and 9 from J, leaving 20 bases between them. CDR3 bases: TGTGCCAGCAGCCCTTCGGGGCTAAGGGAGGCCCAGTACTTC. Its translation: CASSPSGLREAQYF.

The CDR3 DNA reads as TGTGCCAGCAGCTTCCTCCATCGTGTAGCGGGAGGGCCGACTACGTTCGAGACCCAGTACTTC. Translating it yields CASSFLHRVAGGPTTFETQYF. The rearrangement links TRBV7-6 to TRBJ2-5; 11 bases line up with TRBD2. The CDR3 is 21 amino acids. Germline-derived CDR1 and CDR2 are SGHVS and FNYEAQ. J was trimmed by 5 bases and V by 3 bases; bases with no gene match: 23.

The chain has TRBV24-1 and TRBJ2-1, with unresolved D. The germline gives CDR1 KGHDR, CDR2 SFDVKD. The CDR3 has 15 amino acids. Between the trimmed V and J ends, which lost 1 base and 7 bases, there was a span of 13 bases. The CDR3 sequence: CATSDLDGPPNEQFF. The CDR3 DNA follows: TGTGCCACCAGTGATTTAGACGGACCACCGAATGAGCAGTTCTTC.

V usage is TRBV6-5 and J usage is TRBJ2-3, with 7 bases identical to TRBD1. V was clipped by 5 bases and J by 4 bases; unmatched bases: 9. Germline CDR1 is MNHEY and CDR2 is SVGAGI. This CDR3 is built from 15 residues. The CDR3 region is CASSDTGARADTQYF. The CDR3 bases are TGTGCCAGCAGTGACACAGGGGCGCGTGCAGATACGCAGTATTTT.

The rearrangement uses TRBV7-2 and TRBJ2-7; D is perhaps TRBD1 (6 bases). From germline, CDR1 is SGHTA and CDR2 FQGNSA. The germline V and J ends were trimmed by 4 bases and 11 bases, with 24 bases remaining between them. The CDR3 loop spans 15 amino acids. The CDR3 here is CASSSSPGHLKEKYF. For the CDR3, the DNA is TGTGCCAGCAGCTCATCACCGGGACACTTAAAGGAGAAGTACTTC.

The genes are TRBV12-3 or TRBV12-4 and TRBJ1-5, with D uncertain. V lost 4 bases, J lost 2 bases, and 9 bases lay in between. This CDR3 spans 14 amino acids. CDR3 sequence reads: CASSSALGNQPQHF. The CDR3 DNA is TGTGCCAGCAGTTCGGCCCTAGGCAATCAGCCCCAGCATTTT.

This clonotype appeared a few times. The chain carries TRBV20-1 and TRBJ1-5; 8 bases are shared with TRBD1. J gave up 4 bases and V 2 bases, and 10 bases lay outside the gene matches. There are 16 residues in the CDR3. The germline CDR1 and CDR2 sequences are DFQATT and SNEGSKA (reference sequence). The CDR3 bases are TGCAGTGCTAGAAGAAGTGACAGGGGAATGAATCAGCCCCAGCATTTT. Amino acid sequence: CSARRSDRGMNQPQHF.

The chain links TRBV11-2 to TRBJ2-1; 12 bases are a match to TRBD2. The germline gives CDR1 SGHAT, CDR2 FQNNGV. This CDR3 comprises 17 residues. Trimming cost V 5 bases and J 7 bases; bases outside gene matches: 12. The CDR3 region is CASSLPGTSGLGNEQFF. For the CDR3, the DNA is TGTGCCAGCAGCCTCCCCGGGACTAGCGGGCTAGGGAATGAGCAGTTCTTC.

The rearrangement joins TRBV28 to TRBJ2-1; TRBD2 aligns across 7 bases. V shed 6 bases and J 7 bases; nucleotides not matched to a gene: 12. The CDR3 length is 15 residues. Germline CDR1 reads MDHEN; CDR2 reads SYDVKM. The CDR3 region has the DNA TGTGCCAGCAGACTAGCTGTGGGAGCGGGGAATGAGCAGTTCTTC. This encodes CASRLAVGAGNEQFF.

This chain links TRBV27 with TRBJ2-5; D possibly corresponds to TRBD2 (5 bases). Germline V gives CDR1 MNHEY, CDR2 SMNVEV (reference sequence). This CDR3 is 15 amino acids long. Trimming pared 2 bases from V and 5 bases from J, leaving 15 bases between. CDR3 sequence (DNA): TGTGCCAGCAGTTTAACCCCACTAGATTTCGAGACCCAGTACTTC. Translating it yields CASSLTPLDFETQYF.

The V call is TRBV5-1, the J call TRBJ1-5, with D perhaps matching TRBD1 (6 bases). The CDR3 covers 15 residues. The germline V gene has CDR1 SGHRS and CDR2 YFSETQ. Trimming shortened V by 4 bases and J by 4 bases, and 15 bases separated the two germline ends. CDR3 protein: CASSISDSQNQPQHF. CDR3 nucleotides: TGCGCCAGCAGCATTTCGGACAGCCAGAATCAGCCCCAGCATTTT.

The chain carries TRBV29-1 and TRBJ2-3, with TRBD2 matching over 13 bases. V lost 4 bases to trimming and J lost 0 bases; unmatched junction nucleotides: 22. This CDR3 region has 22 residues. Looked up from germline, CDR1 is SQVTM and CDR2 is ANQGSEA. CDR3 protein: CSVGGRGATSGRPPSSTDTQYF. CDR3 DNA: TGCAGCGTTGGAGGGAGGGGTGCGACTAGCGGGAGGCCGCCTTCTAGCACAGATACGCAGTATTTT.